The source of this T cell receptor beta chain is a study of T cells after yellow fever vaccination. At least ten counts were recorded for this clonotype. CDR3 length: 13 amino acids. Trimming left V 3 bases short and J 4 bases short, with 9 bases between. CDR1 SEHNR and CDR2 FQNEAQ come from the germline V gene (reference sequence). MiXCR, applied by TCRdb to the 5' RACE reads, yields one record per CDR3 protein. Here the sample spans approximately 61,000 distinct CDR3 sequences, around 6.9% being singletons. This chain joins TRBV7-9 and TRBJ1-2; D is undetermined. The TCR was taken from a man aged 18 to 35 who received the YFV17D yellow fever vaccine. The specimen comprised CD8+ T cells sorted from PBMCs, sampled on the day of the first yellow fever vaccination. The CDR3 sequence is CASSFSEIYGYTF. DNA of the CDR3: TGTGCCAGCAGCTTTTCAGAAATCTATGGCTACACCTTC.